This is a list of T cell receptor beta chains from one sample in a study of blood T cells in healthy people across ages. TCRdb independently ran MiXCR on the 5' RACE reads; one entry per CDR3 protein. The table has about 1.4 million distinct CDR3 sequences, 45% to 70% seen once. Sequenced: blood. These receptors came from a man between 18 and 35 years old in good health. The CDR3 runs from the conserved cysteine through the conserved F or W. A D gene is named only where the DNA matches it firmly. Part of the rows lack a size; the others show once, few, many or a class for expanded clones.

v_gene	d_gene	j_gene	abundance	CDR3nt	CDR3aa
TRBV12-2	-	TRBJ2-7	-	TGTGCAAGTCGCCCCTTACGTCAGGACAGAGCCTACGAGCAGTACTTC	CASRPLRQDRAYEQYF
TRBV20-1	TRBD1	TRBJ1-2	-	TGCAGTGCTGGACCAGGGGGATCAGACTATGGCTACACCTTC	CSAGPGGSDYGYTF
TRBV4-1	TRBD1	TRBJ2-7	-	TGCGCCAGCAGCCAAGCCCCTGGACAGGGAAGTTACGAGCAGTACTTC	CASSQAPGQGSYEQYF
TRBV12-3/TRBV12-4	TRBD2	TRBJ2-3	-	TGTGCCATCGTTAGCGGGGGGGCTATTTTTACAGATACGCAGTATTTT	CAIVSGGAIFTDTQYF
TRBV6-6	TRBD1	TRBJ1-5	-	TGTGCCAGCAGTCGGGACAGGGGATACAATCAGCCCCAGCATTTT	CASSRDRGYNQPQHF
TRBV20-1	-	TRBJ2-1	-	TGCAGTGCAAAGAGGGGCAGGGGTAACGATGAGCAGTTCTTC	CSAKRGRGNDEQFF
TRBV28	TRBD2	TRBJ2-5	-	TGTGCCAGCAGTAACAGCTACCGCGCCGCGGGGGGGCGAGAGACCCAGTACTTC	CASSNSYRAAGGRETQYF
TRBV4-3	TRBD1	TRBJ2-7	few	TGCGCCAGCAGCCAAGATCTACAGGGGAGCTCCTACGAGCAGTACTTC	CASSQDLQGSSYEQYF
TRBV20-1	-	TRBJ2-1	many	TGCAGTGCTAGCCAGGGGACCTACAATGAGCAGTTCTTC	CSASQGTYNEQFF
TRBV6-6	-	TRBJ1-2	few	TGTGCCAGCAGTACAAACGCAGTAGGATATGGCTACACCTTC	CASSTNAVGYGYTF
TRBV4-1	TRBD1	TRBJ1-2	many	TGCGCCAGCAGCAAGGGACAGGGTGCTAACTATGGCTACACCTTC	CASSKGQGANYGYTF
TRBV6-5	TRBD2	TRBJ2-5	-	TGTGCCAGCAGTTACACACCGGGACTAGCGGTTCAAGGGGCCCAGTACTTC	CASSYTPGLAVQGAQYF
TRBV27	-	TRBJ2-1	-	TGTGCCAGCAGTTTAGGTTGGGCGGGAATAGGGGGCTACAATGAGCAGTTCTTC	CASSLGWAGIGGYNEQFF
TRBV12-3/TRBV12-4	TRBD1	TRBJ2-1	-	TGTGCCAGCAGTTGGACAGGGGCAATAAACTACAATGAGCAGTTCTTC	CASSWTGAINYNEQFF
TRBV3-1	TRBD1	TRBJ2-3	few	TGTGCCAGCAGCCAAGATCCACCCGGACAGGGGACACGAGATACGCAGTATTTT	CASSQDPPGQGTRDTQYF
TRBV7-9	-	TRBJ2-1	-	TGTGCCAGCAGGACCCCTTTGGGTAATGAGCAGTTCTTC	CASRTPLGNEQFF
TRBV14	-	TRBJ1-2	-	TGTGCCTGCAGCCAAGTGAAGGACTATGGCTACACCTTC	CACSQVKDYGYTF
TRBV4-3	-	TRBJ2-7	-	TGCGCCAGCAGCCAAGATTTGCAGGGGCTGTACGAGCAGTACTTC	CASSQDLQGLYEQYF
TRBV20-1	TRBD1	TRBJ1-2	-	TGCAGTGCTAGAGAAGGGACAGGGAACAACTATGGCTACACCTTC	CSAREGTGNNYGYTF
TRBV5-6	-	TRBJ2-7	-	TGTGCCAGCAGCTTGATAACCACTCCATCACTTACCTACGAGCAGTACTTC	CASSLITTPSLTYEQYF
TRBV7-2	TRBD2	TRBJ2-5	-	TGTGCCAGCACCCTCAGCGGGGGGACCCAAGAGACCCAGTACTTC	CASTLSGGTQETQYF
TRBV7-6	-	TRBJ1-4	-	TGTGCCAGCAGCCCCCAACAGGGCTTTAATGAAAAACTGTTTTTT	CASSPQQGFNEKLFF
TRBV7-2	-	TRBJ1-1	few	TGTGCCAGCAGCTTACCCAACAGGGAAGCTTTCTTT	CASSLPNREAFF